This TCR beta chain was recovered during a study of control samples from healthy donors and cancer patients. V was pared by 0 bases and J by 7 bases, with 4 bases of the junction left unmatched. The CDR3 is 15 residues long. In germline, CDR1 is SGHRS, CDR2 YFSETQ. The method was immunoSEQ multiplex PCR; TCRdb's version includes in-frame clones alone and lacks a portion of them. The sample includes around 150,000 clones, about 94% of them seen just once. The receptor comes from a middle-aged woman in good health. This chain uses TRBV5-1 with TRBJ2-7; TRBD2 aligns across 13 bases. What was sequenced was blood. The DNA for the CDR3 is TGCGCCAGCAGCTTGGAACCGGGACTAGCGGGGGAGCAGTACTTC. Protein product: CASSLEPGLAGEQYF.